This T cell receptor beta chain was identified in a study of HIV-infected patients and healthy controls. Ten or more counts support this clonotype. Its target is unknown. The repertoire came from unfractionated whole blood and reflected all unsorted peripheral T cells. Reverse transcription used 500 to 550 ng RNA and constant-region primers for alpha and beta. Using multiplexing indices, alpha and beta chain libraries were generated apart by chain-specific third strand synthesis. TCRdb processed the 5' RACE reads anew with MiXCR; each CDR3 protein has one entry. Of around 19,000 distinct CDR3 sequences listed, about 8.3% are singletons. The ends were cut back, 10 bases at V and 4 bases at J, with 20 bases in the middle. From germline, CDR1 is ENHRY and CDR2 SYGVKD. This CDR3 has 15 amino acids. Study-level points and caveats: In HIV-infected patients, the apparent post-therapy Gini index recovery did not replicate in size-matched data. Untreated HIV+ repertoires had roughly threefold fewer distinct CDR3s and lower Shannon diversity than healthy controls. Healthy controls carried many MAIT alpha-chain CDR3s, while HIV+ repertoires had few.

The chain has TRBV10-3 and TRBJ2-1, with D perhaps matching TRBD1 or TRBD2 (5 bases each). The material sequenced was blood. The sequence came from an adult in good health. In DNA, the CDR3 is TGTGCCACCCTCACACCCCGGGACGGGTACAATGAGCAGTTCTTC. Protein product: CATLTPRDGYNEQFF.